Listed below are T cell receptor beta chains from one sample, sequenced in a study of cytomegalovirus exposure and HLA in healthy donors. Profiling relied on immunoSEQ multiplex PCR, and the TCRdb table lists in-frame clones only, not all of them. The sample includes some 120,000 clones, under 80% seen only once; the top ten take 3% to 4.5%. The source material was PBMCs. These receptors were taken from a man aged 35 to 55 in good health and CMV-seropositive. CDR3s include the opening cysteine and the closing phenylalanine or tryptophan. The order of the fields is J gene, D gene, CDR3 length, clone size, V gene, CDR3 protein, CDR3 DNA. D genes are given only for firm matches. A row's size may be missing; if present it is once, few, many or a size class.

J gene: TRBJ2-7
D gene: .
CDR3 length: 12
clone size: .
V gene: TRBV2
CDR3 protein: CASSDGGVEQYF
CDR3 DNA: TGTGCCAGCAGTGACGGCGGTGTAGAGCAGTACTTC

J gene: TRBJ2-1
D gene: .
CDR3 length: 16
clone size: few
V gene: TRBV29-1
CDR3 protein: CSVAGSAGKSYNEQFF
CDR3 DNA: TGCAGCGTTGCGGGGAGCGCGGGAAAAAGTTACAATGAGCAGTTCTTC

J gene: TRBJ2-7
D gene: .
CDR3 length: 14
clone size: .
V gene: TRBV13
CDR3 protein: CASSLQGNLREQYF
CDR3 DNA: TGTGCCAGCAGCTTACAGGGGAATTTACGCGAGCAGTACTTC

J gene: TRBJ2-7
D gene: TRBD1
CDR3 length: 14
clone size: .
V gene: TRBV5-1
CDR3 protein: CASCPGQGPYEQYF
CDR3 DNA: TGCGCCAGCTGCCCGGGACAGGGACCCTACGAGCAGTACTTC

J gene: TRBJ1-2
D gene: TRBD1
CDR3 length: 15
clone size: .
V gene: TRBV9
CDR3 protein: CASSVENYRGHGYTF
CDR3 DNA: TGTGCCAGCAGCGTAGAGAATTACAGGGGGCATGGCTACACCTTC

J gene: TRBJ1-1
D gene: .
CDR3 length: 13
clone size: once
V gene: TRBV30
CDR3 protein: CAWSVGGETEAFF
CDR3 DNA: TGTGCCTGGAGTGTAGGCGGTGAGACTGAAGCTTTCTTT

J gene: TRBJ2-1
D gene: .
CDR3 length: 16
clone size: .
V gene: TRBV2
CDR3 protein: CASTKNMRVNINEQFF
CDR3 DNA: TGTGCCAGCACCAAGAACATGAGGGTCAATATCAATGAGCAGTTCTTC

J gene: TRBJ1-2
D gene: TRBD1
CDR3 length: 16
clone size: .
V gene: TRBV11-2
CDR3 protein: CASSLQGAVANYGYTF
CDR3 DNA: TGTGCCAGCAGCTTACAGGGGGCTGTAGCTAACTATGGCTACACCTTC

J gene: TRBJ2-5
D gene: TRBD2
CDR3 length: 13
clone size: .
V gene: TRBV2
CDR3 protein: CASRGGRAETQYF
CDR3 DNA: TGTGCCAGCAGGGGCGGGAGGGCAGAGACCCAGTACTTC

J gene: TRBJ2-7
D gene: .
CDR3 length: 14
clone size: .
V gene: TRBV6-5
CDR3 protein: CASSRQGRVYEQYF
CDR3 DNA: TGTGCCAGCAGTCGACAGGGGAGGGTGTACGAGCAGTACTTC

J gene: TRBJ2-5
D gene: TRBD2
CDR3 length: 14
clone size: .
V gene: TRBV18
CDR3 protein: CASSPPRGLETQYF
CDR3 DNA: TGTGCCAGCTCACCACCGCGGGGGTTAGAGACCCAGTACTTC

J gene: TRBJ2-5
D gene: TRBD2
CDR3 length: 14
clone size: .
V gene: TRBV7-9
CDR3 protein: CASSGGGVEETQYF
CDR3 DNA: TGTGCCAGCAGCGGCGGGGGGGTGGAAGAGACCCAGTACTTC

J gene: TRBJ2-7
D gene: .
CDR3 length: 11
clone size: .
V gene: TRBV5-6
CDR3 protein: CASSLGGEQYF
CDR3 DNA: TGTGCCAGCAGCTTGGGAGGCGAGCAGTACTTC

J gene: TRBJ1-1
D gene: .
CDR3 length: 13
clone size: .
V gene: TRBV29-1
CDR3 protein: CSGGQGVDTEAFF
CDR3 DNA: TGCAGCGGAGGACAAGGGGTGGACACTGAAGCTTTCTTT

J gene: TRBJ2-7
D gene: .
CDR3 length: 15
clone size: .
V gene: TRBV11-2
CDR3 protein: CASSLFARALHEQYF
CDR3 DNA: TGTGCCAGCAGCTTATTTGCCAGGGCCCTCCACGAGCAGTACTTC

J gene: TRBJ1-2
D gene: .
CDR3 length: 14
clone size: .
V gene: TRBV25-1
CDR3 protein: CASSERRVHYGYTF
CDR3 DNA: TGTGCCAGCAGTGAGCGCAGGGTTCACTATGGCTACACCTTC

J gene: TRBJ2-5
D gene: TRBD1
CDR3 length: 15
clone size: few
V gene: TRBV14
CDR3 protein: CASTRTGGFGETQYF
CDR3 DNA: TGTGCCAGCACCAGGACAGGGGGCTTCGGGGAGACCCAGTACTTC

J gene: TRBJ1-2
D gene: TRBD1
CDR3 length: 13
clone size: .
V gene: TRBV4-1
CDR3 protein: CASSDRVEAGYTF
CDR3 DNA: TGCGCCAGCAGCGACAGGGTAGAGGCTGGCTACACCTTC

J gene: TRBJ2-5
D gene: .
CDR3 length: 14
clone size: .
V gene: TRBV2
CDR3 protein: CASSEVITEETQYF
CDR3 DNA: TGTGCCAGCAGTGAAGTGATTACAGAAGAGACCCAGTACTTC

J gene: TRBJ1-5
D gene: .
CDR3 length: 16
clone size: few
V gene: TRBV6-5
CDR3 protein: CASSYQKPPSNQPQHF
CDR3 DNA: TGTGCCAGCAGTTACCAGAAACCCCCTAGCAATCAGCCCCAGCATTTT

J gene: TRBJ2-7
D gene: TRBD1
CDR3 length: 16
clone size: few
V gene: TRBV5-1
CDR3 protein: CASSKTGMPPSWEQYF
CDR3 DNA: TGCGCCAGCAGCAAGACAGGGATGCCACCCTCGTGGGAGCAGTACTTC

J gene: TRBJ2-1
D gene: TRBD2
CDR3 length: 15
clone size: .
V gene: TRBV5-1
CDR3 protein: CASSLGLAVYNEQFF
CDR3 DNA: TGCGCCAGCAGCTTGGGACTAGCGGTCTACAATGAGCAGTTCTTC

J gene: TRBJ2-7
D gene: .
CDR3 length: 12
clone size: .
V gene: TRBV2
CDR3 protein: CASSELTYEQYF
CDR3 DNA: TGTGCCAGCAGTGAACTTACCTACGAGCAGTACTTC

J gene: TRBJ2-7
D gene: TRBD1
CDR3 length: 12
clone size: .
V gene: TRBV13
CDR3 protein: CASSRTGAEQYF
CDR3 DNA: TGTGCCAGCAGCCGGACAGGGGCCGAGCAGTACTTC

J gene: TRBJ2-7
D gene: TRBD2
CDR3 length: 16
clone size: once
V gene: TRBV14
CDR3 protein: CASSSPEAGDQSEQYF
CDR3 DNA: TGTGCCAGCAGCTCACCCGAAGCGGGAGACCAGAGCGAGCAGTACTTC

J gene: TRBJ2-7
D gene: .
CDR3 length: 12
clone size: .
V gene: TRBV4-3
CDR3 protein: CASSLSGSEQYF
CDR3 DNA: TGCGCCAGCAGCCTCTCTGGGAGCGAGCAGTACTTC

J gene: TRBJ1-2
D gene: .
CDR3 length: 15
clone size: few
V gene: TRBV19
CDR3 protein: CASSVTGTHFYGYTF
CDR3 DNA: TGTGCCAGTAGTGTCACCGGGACACATTTCTATGGCTACACCTTC

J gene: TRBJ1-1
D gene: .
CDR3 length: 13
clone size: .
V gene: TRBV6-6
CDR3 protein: CASSYASRVEAFF
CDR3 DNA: TGTGCCAGCAGTTACGCATCGCGGGTCGAGGCTTTCTTT

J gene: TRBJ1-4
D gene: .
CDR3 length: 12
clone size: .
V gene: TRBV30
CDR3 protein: CAWSSTNEKLFF
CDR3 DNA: TGTGCCTGGAGCTCAACTAATGAAAAACTGTTTTTT

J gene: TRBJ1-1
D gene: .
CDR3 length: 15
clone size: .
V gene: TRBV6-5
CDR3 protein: CASSSRAGMNTEAFF
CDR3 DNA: TGTGCCAGCAGTTCTCGGGCGGGAATGAACACTGAAGCTTTCTTT

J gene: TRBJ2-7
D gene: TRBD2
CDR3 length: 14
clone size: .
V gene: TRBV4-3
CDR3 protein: CASSPRRGGDEQYF
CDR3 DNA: TGCGCCAGCAGCCCCCGGCGGGGGGGCGACGAGCAGTACTTC

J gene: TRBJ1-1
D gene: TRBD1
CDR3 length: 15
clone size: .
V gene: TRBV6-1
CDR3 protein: CASRRKGGANTEAFF
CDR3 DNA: TGTGCCAGCAGGAGGAAAGGGGGCGCGAACACTGAAGCTTTCTTT

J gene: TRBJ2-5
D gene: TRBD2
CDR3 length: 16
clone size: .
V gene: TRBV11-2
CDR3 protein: CASSFGSAGGRETQYF
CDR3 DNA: TGTGCCAGCAGCTTTGGGTCTGCGGGGGGGCGAGAGACCCAGTACTTC

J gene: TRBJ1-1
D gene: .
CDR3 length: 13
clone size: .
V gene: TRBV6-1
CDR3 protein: CASSDRDRKEAFF
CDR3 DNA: TGTGCCAGCAGTGATCGCGACAGGAAAGAAGCTTTCTTT

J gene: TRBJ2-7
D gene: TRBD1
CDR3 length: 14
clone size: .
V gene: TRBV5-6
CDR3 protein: CASSPGQGVYEQYF
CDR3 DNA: TGTGCCAGCAGCCCGGGACAGGGAGTCTACGAGCAGTACTTC

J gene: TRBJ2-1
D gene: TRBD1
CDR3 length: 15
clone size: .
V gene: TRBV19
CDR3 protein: CASSPDRGSYNEQFF
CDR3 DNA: TGTGCCAGTAGTCCTGACAGGGGCTCCTACAATGAGCAGTTCTTC

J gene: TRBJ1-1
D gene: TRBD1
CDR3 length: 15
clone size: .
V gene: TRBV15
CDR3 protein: CATSSNRDSNTEAFF
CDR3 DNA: TGTGCCACCAGCAGTAACCGGGACAGTAACACTGAAGCTTTCTTT

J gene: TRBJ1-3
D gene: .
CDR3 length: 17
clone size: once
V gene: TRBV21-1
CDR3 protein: CASSKGTTGEVRNTIYF
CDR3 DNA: TGTGCCAGCAGCAAAGGCACTACCGGGGAAGTAAGAAACACCATATATTTT

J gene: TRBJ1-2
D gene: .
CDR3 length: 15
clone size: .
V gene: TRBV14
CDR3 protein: CASSQGQGRSYGYTF
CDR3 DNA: TGTGCCAGCAGCCAAGGGCAGGGAAGGAGCTATGGCTACACCTTC

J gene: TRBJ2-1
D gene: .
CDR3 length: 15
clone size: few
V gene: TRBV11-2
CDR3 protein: CASSLDRGSYNEQFF
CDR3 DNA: TGTGCCAGCAGCTTAGACAGGGGTTCCTACAATGAGCAGTTCTTC

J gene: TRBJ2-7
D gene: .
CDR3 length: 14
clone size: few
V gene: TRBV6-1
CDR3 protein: CASRALQTPYEQYF
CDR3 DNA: TGTGCCAGCAGGGCCCTCCAAACCCCTTACGAGCAGTACTTC

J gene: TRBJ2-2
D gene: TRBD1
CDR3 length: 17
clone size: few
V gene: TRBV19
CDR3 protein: CASSRYRDRGYTGELFF
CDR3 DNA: TGTGCCAGTAGTCGATACCGGGACAGGGGATACACCGGGGAGCTGTTTTTT

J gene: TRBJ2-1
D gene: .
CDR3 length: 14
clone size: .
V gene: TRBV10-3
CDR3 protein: CATADAGTYYEQFF
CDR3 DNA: TGTGCCACCGCCGACGCCGGGACATATTACGAGCAGTTCTTC

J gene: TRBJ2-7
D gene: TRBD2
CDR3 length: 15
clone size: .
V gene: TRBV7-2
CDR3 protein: CASSLRTSGAYEQYF
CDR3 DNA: TGTGCCAGCAGCTTAAGGACTAGCGGAGCCTACGAGCAGTACTTC

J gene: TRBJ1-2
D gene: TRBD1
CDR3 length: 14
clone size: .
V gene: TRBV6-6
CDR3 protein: CASSPKGASYGYTF
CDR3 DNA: TGTGCCAGCAGTCCGAAGGGGGCGAGCTATGGCTACACCTTC

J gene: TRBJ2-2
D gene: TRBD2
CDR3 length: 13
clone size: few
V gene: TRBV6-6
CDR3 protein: CASSSGATGELFF
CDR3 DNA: TGTGCCAGCTCTAGCGGCGCCACCGGGGAGCTGTTTTTT

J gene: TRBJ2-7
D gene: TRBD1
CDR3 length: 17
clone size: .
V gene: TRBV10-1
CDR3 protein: CASSESIRAGGADEQYF
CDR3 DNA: TGCGCCAGCAGTGAGTCGATCAGGGCAGGGGGCGCGGACGAGCAGTACTTC

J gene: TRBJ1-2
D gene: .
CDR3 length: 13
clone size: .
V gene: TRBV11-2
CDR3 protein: CASSEGGVWGYTF
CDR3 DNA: TGTGCCAGCAGCGAGGGGGGGGTTTGGGGCTACACCTTC

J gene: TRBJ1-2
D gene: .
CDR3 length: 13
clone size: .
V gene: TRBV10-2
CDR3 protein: CASSAGQNYGYTF
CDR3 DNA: TGCGCCAGCAGCGCTGGACAGAACTATGGCTACACCTTC

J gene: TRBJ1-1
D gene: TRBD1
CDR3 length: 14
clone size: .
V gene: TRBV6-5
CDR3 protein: CASSPDRAGTEAFF
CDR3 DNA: TGTGCCAGCAGTCCAGACAGGGCTGGTACTGAAGCTTTCTTT

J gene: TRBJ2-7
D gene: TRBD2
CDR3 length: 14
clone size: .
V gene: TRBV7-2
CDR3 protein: CASSPLAGSDEQYF
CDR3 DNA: TGTGCCAGCAGCCCCCTAGCGGGATCGGACGAGCAGTACTTC

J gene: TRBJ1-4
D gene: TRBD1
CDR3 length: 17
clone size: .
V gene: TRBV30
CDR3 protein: CAWDRDRVLGTNEKLFF
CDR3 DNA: TGTGCCTGGGACCGGGACAGGGTTTTAGGAACTAATGAAAAACTGTTTTTT

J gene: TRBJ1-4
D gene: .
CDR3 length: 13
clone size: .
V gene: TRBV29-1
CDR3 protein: CSVTGQGLEKLFF
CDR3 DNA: TGCAGCGTTACTGGGCAGGGACTTGAAAAACTGTTTTTT

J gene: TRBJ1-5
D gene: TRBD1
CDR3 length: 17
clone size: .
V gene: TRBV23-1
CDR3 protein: CASSGGFGTGGNQPQHF
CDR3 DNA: TGCGCCAGCAGCGGGGGGTTCGGGACAGGGGGAAATCAGCCCCAGCATTTT